Included here is one T cell receptor beta chain sequence, with context. This specimen comes from a study of early stage breast cancer tumors. Blood replicates held 0.5 ug DNA, tumor or normal breast approximately 1.5 ug, two each. Sequencing was performed with immunoSEQ multiplex PCR; in TCRdb, only in-frame clones are kept and a portion is missing. The table shows 30,000 to 35,000 clones, with roughly four fifths occurring only once. Trimming shortened V by 5 bases and J by 6 bases, and 14 bases separated the two germline ends. The CDR3 totals 14 residues. Germline lookup yields CDR1 MNHNS and CDR2 SASEGT.

The receptor was derived from a person aged 35 to 50 with breast cancer. V is TRBV6-1 and J is TRBJ1-5; tentative D call: TRBD1 (6 bases). The material sequenced was blood. CDR3 protein: CASSTDRLGQPQHF. The DNA of the CDR3 is TGTGCCAGCAGTACGGACAGACTAGGTCAGCCCCAGCATTTT.